This T cell receptor beta chain is drawn from a study of blood T cell repertoires in COVID-19. Study background: COVID-19 samples, acute and convalescent, were from the United States, Italy and Spain. PBMCs, B-cell-depleted T cells, or T cells were the source of the cDNA or gDNA that made up the material.

The germline V gene has CDR1 KGHSH and CDR2 LQKENI. Between the trimmed V and J ends, which lost 2 bases and 5 bases, there was a span of 13 bases. This CDR3 region has 14 residues. Per the authors' pipeline: Scientists estimated how many nucleated cells there were by amplifying reference gene primers. Measured with immunoSEQ multiplex PCR; TCRdb has only the in-frame clones, and not every one. V, J and clone size are those of that table, while D and trimming were read from the DNA. This table has 230,000 or so clones, around four fifths appearing once. Input material: peripheral blood. This chain links TRBV18 with TRBJ2-7; D gene ambiguous. The TCR sequence derives from a man under 40 with active or convalescent COVID-19. CDR3: CASSPYGEPHEQYF. The CDR3 region has the DNA TGTGCCAGCTCACCATACGGAGAGCCCCACGAGCAGTACTTC.